These T cell receptor beta chains were read from a single sample in a study of blood T cells in healthy people across ages. TCRdb analysed the 5' RACE reads with MiXCR anew, one entry per CDR3 protein. This sample has around 1,700,000 distinct CDR3 sequences, with 28% found just once. Source material: blood. Receptor source: a woman in her 30s in good health. Both conserved end residues are part of each CDR3. A D gene is named only where the DNA matches it firmly. Clone size, where shown, is once, few, many, or a class for clones that have expanded.

j_gene,d_gene,abundance,v_gene,CDR3nt,CDR3aa
TRBJ1-2,NA,few,TRBV20-1,TGCAGTGCTAGGGTGGGTCCTAACTATGGCTACACCTTC,CSARVGPNYGYTF
TRBJ1-1,NA,few,TRBV7-3,TGTGCCAGCAGCAGATCCGGGGGCGGCGAGGAAGCTTTCTTT,CASSRSGGGEEAFF
TRBJ2-1,NA,NA,TRBV12-3/TRBV12-4,TGTGCCAGCAGCTCTTCCGGGCTCCGAGTCTACAATGAGCAGTTCTTC,CASSSSGLRVYNEQFF
TRBJ1-4,NA,few,TRBV4-3,TGCGCCAGCAGCCAGCAACCAGGGTGGGGTGAAAAACTGTTTTTT,CASSQQPGWGEKLFF
TRBJ1-2,TRBD1,few,TRBV7-3,TGTGCCAGCTCGACAGGGGGAGACACCTTC,CASSTGGDTF
TRBJ2-7,NA,NA,TRBV4-1,TGCGCCAGCAGCCCCAATCCGGGAACAGCGCTCTACGAGCAGTACTTC,CASSPNPGTALYEQYF
TRBJ2-3,TRBD2,NA,TRBV5-5,TGTGCCAGCAGCTTGGCCGGGAGCGGGAGAATTTCAGATACGCAGTATTTT,CASSLAGSGRISDTQYF
TRBJ1-2,NA,NA,TRBV7-8,TGTGCCAGCAGCTTAGGGGGAGCGACCTATGGCTACACCTTC,CASSLGGATYGYTF
TRBJ1-1,TRBD1,few,TRBV5-1,TGCGCCAGCAGCTTTACGACAGGGTCGGCAAGGAACACTGAAGCTTTCTTT,CASSFTTGSARNTEAFF
TRBJ1-1,NA,few,TRBV5-6,TGTGCCAGCACAGGACGGTTCATGAACACTGAAGCTTTCTTT,CASTGRFMNTEAFF
TRBJ2-1,TRBD2,many,TRBV20-1,TGCAGTGCTACTACTAGCGGGGGGGCGAGGGAGCAGTTCTTC,CSATTSGGAREQFF
TRBJ1-2,NA,many,TRBV6-1,TGTGCCACCGCGGACAACCGCTATGGCTACACCTTC,CATADNRYGYTF
TRBJ2-5,NA,many,TRBV20-1,TGCAGTGCGGGAAAGGGAGAGACCCAGTACTTC,CSAGKGETQYF
TRBJ2-1,NA,NA,TRBV28,TGTACCAGCAGGACGGACGGGGGTCTTTACAATGAGCAGTTCTTC,CTSRTDGGLYNEQFF
TRBJ2-7,TRBD2,NA,TRBV5-1,TGCGCCAGCAGCTTCGAGGGTAGCGGGAGTCAGTACGAGCAGTACTTC,CASSFEGSGSQYEQYF
TRBJ2-7,NA,many,TRBV29-1,TGCAGCGTTACTCAGGACACGTCCGGCGAGCAGTACTTC,CSVTQDTSGEQYF
TRBJ2-7,TRBD2,many,TRBV7-2,TGTGCCAGCAGCCCGCGGGGGAACTACGAGCAGTACTTC,CASSPRGNYEQYF
TRBJ2-7,NA,few,TRBV20-1,TGCAGCGGGGGGGACAGCTACGAGCAGTACTTC,CSGGDSYEQYF
TRBJ2-1,TRBD2,NA,TRBV5-1,TGCGCCAGCAGCCTAAAACTAGCGACTAGCTCCTACAATGAGCAGTTCTTC,CASSLKLATSSYNEQFF
TRBJ2-1,NA,few,TRBV6-6,TGTGCCAGCAGAAAAAAGGAGGCCGGTGAGCAGTTCTTC,CASRKKEAGEQFF
TRBJ2-1,NA,NA,TRBV9,TGTGCCAGCAGCGTAGCGTATACCTACAATGAGCAGTTCTTC,CASSVAYTYNEQFF
TRBJ2-3,TRBD2,NA,TRBV6-5,TGTGCCAGCAGTTACGTAGCTAGCGGGGGGAAAGATACGCAGTATTTT,CASSYVASGGKDTQYF
TRBJ2-3,TRBD1,NA,TRBV7-9,TGTGCCAGCAGCTTTCCGCCCGGACAGGGGGCATCGAGAACGCAGTATTTT,CASSFPPGQGASRTQYF
TRBJ2-1,NA,few,TRBV5-1,TGCGCCAGCAGCTTTGGACAGAGGAGCTCCTACAATGAGCAGTTCTTC,CASSFGQRSSYNEQFF
TRBJ2-5,TRBD2,many,TRBV20-1,TGCAGTGCTAGTGAGGCGACTAGCGGGGGTCACCAAGAGACCCAGTACTTC,CSASEATSGGHQETQYF
TRBJ2-1,NA,NA,TRBV30,TGTGCCTGGAGTGTAGTGGGTCGTGAGCAGTTCTTC,CAWSVVGREQFF
TRBJ2-7,TRBD1,few,TRBV6-1,TGTGACAGCAGTGACCGCGGACAGGGCTCGGGGGAGCAGTACTTC,CDSSDRGQGSGEQYF
TRBJ1-2,NA,many,TRBV20-1,TGCAGTGCGAAGAACAAAGATCACGGGGGCTACACCTTC,CSAKNKDHGGYTF
TRBJ2-1,TRBD2,NA,TRBV5-1,TGCGCCAGCAAACTAGCGGATTACGATGAGCAGTTCTTC,CASKLADYDEQFF
TRBJ1-2,NA,NA,TRBV7-2,TGTGCCACTCCAGAACCGAGGGGCTACATCTTC,CATPEPRGYIF
TRBJ2-1,TRBD2,many,TRBV2,TGTGCCAGCAGTGAGAGAGCGGGGGGGTACAATGAGCAGTTCTTC,CASSERAGGYNEQFF
TRBJ2-3,NA,NA,TRBV7-9,TGTGCCAGCAGCCAAGGACCATTCCCCACAGATACGCAGTATTTT,CASSQGPFPTDTQYF
TRBJ1-1,NA,few,TRBV5-4,TGTGCCAGCAGCTTGGAGGGTTGGAACACTGAAGCTTTCTTT,CASSLEGWNTEAFF
TRBJ2-7,NA,few,TRBV10-3,TGTGCCATCAGTCACGGGGCCAGTTACGAGCAGTACTTC,CAISHGASYEQYF
TRBJ1-1,TRBD1,few,TRBV25-1,TGTGCCAGCAGTGACTCCGGGACAGGGGACCTAAGGACTGAAGCTTTCTTT,CASSDSGTGDLRTEAFF
TRBJ2-3,TRBD2,NA,TRBV28,TGTGCCAGCAGAAGACTAGCGGGGTCCACAGATACACAGTATTTT,CASRRLAGSTDTQYF
TRBJ2-7,TRBD1,few,TRBV30,TGTGCCTGGAGTCGGGACAGGGGGCGAGGGGAGCAGTACTTC,CAWSRDRGRGEQYF
TRBJ2-1,TRBD2,NA,TRBV14,TGTGCCAGCAGCCAGTACGGGGGGGTTTATGAGCAGTTCTTC,CASSQYGGVYEQFF
TRBJ1-1,NA,few,TRBV5-6,TGTGCCAGCAGCTTGGCCCAGGGCATCGCCACTGAAGCTTTCTTT,CASSLAQGIATEAFF
TRBJ2-2,TRBD1,NA,TRBV28,TGTGCCAGCCGGGGCGGCGGGACAGGTAACACCGGGGAGCTGTTTTTT,CASRGGGTGNTGELFF
TRBJ2-1,TRBD1,few,TRBV28,TGTGCCAGCAGTTTCGAGCGGGACAGGGGTACCTACAATGAGCAGTTCTTC,CASSFERDRGTYNEQFF
TRBJ1-5,NA,few,TRBV4-1,TGCGCCAGCAGCCAAGAATGGCAGCCAAATCAGCCCCAGCATTTT,CASSQEWQPNQPQHF
TRBJ1-6,TRBD1,NA,TRBV3-1,TGTGCCAGCAGCCAAGATTGGGGGACAGGGGGTAATTCACCCCTCCACTTT,CASSQDWGTGGNSPLHF
TRBJ2-7,NA,many,TRBV7-9,TGTGCCAGCAGTTCGGACGGACCTCTCGAGCAGTACTTC,CASSSDGPLEQYF
TRBJ2-5,TRBD2,NA,TRBV2,TGTGCCAGCAGTAAACGGACTAGCGAAGGGACCCAGTACTTC,CASSKRTSEGTQYF
TRBJ2-5,NA,NA,TRBV25-1,TGTGCCAGCAGGGAATGTCGGGGCACGGAGACCCAGTACTTC,CASRECRGTETQYF
TRBJ2-3,TRBD2,few,TRBV5-1,TGCGCCAGCAGGGGACTAGCGTTCCAGATCAGTGATACGCAGTATTTT,CASRGLAFQISDTQYF
TRBJ2-1,NA,few,TRBV12-3/TRBV12-4,TGTGCCAGCAGTCTACCGACTCGCTCGGGTGAGCAGTTCTTC,CASSLPTRSGEQFF
TRBJ1-2,TRBD1,NA,TRBV28,TGTGCCACATGCCCGACAGGGGGCGCCGGCTACACCTTC,CATCPTGGAGYTF
TRBJ2-5,NA,NA,TRBV6-8,TGTGCCAGCGATCTACCTCGGGACAACCAAGAGACCCAGTACTTC,CASDLPRDNQETQYF
TRBJ2-7,TRBD1,many,TRBV6-5,TGTGCCAGCAGCGCCGGGACAGGGGGGAACTACGAGCAGTACTTC,CASSAGTGGNYEQYF
TRBJ2-3,TRBD1,NA,TRBV14,TGTGCCAGCAGCCAAGTGGGGACAGGGGTCACAGATACGCAGTATTTT,CASSQVGTGVTDTQYF
TRBJ2-1,TRBD1,many,TRBV29-1,TGCAGCGTTGGTACCGGGACAGGGAACGAGCAGTTCTTC,CSVGTGTGNEQFF
TRBJ2-1,NA,many,TRBV7-2,TGTGCCAGCAGTTTAGGTCGGGAGTACAATGAGCAGTTCTTC,CASSLGREYNEQFF
TRBJ1-2,NA,NA,TRBV2,TGTGCCAGCAGTGCGCTAGGTCCGGGCTACACCTTC,CASSALGPGYTF
TRBJ2-1,NA,few,TRBV5-1,TGCGCCAGCAGCTTGGTACAGGGTGACGATGAGCAGTTCTTC,CASSLVQGDDEQFF
TRBJ2-5,TRBD1,NA,TRBV30,TGTGCCTGGAGTAGGAACAGGGGGCGAGAGACCCAGTACTTC,CAWSRNRGRETQYF
TRBJ2-3,TRBD2,NA,TRBV7-2,TGTGCCAGCAGCCCCTACCTTACTAGCGGGCGCACAGATACGCAGTATTTT,CASSPYLTSGRTDTQYF
TRBJ2-1,NA,NA,TRBV20-1,TGCAGTGCTAGAGATAGGAGGGAGTGGTACAATGAGCAGTTCTTC,CSARDRREWYNEQFF